The 8 T cell receptor beta chains below come from one sample, sequenced in a study of Ad26.COV2.S vaccination and SARS-CoV-2 variants. Repertoires were generated with immunoSEQ multiplex PCR, while TCRdb's copy carries only in-frame clones and drops some. Of a few hundred thousand clones in the sample, 83% are singletons; the top ten hold approximately 7.8%. Treatment reported: roughly 20 received Ad26.COV2.S at low or high dose, single or two shots; roughly five received placebo; per-sample allocation not given. Specimen acquisition occurred on day 63 following the initial vaccine or placebo injection. The sample in question was peripheral blood, obtained in a trial of Ad26.COV2.S vaccine versus placebo. The receptor source for this set is a person aged 18-60 years who received the Ad26.COV2.S COVID-19 vaccine or a placebo.

The CDR3 loop reads CASSVDIRYGYTF. The CDR3 nucleotides are TGCGCCAGCAGCGTGGACATCCGCTATGGCTACACCTTC. This chain links TRBV5-1 with TRBJ1-2; the D gene is possibly TRBD1 (5 bases). V was trimmed by 4 bases and J by 4 bases, leaving 11 bases between them. CDR3 length equals 13 residues. Germline CDR1 SGHRS, CDR2 YFSETQ.

V and J are TRBV6-1 and TRBJ1-1, with 8 bases lining up with TRBD1. Germline trimming cut 3 bases from V and 8 bases from J; bases unmatched to any gene: 14. CDR3 length: 16 amino acids. From germline, CDR1 is MNHNS and CDR2 SASEGT. CDR3 nucleotides: TGTGCCAGCAGTGACGTCAGGGGGCGGCTAGATACAGAAGCTTTCTTT. Translated: CASSDVRGRLDTEAFF.

This chain's CDR3 is CASSYGGSGYTF. The CDR3 region has the DNA TGTGCCAGCAGTTACGGCGGTAGTGGCTACACCTTC. The chain uses TRBV6-5 and TRBJ1-2; no clear D. The CDR3 extends over 12 amino acids. Germline loops: CDR1 MNHEY, CDR2 SVGAGI. The germline V and J ends were trimmed by 2 bases and 7 bases, with 8 bases remaining between them.

The V call is TRBV15, the J call TRBJ2-2; D possibly corresponds to TRBD1 (5 bases). Between the trimmed V and J ends, which lost 1 base and 3 bases, there was a span of 12 bases. Germline CDR1 reads LNHNV; CDR2 reads YYDKDF (reference sequence). The CDR3 length is 16 residues. In nucleotides, the CDR3 is TGTGCCACCAGCAGAGGAGAGGACACTTACACCGGGGAGCTGTTTTTT. It translates to CATSRGEDTYTGELFF.

This clone has a handful of counts. V gene TRBV4-1 combines with J gene TRBJ1-3; a possible D gene is TRBD1 (5 bases). Germline values: CDR1 MGHRA, CDR2 YSYEKL. Trimming removed 2 bases at V and 8 bases at J, with 10 bases between. This CDR3 has 13 amino acids. The CDR3 region has the DNA TGCGCCAGCAGCCAAACGTTAGGGGACACCATATATTTT. Translation gives CASSQTLGDTIYF.

The chain carries TRBV29-1 and TRBJ2-7, with D uncertain. Germline V CDR1 and CDR2: SQVTM, ANQGSEA. This CDR3 is 12 amino acids long. V was shortened by 1 base and J by 0 bases, with 4 bases between the two germline ends. CDR3 nucleotide sequence: TGCAGCGTTGAAGTGGGCTCCTACGAGCAGTACTTC. Residues: CSVEVGSYEQYF.

The V gene is TRBV7-2, the J gene TRBJ1-1, with D hard to call. CDR1 and CDR2 from the germline V gene are SGHTA and FQGNSA. The CDR3 covers 15 residues. V lost 5 bases and J 1 base, leaving 14 bases between the germline ends. The CDR3 reads CASSPQWAGNTEAFF. The CDR3 bases are TGTGCCAGCAGCCCACAGTGGGCAGGGAACACTGAAGCTTTCTTT.

The rearrangement uses TRBV6-5 and TRBJ1-4; a possible D gene is TRBD1 (5 bases). V shed 8 bases and J shed 4 bases, with 11 bases lying between them. The CDR3 is 13 residues long. The germline CDR1 and CDR2 sequences are MNHEY and SVGAGI. The CDR3 is CASVGRLNEKLFF. As DNA, the CDR3 is TGTGCCAGCGTGGGGCGGCTTAATGAAAAACTGTTTTTT.